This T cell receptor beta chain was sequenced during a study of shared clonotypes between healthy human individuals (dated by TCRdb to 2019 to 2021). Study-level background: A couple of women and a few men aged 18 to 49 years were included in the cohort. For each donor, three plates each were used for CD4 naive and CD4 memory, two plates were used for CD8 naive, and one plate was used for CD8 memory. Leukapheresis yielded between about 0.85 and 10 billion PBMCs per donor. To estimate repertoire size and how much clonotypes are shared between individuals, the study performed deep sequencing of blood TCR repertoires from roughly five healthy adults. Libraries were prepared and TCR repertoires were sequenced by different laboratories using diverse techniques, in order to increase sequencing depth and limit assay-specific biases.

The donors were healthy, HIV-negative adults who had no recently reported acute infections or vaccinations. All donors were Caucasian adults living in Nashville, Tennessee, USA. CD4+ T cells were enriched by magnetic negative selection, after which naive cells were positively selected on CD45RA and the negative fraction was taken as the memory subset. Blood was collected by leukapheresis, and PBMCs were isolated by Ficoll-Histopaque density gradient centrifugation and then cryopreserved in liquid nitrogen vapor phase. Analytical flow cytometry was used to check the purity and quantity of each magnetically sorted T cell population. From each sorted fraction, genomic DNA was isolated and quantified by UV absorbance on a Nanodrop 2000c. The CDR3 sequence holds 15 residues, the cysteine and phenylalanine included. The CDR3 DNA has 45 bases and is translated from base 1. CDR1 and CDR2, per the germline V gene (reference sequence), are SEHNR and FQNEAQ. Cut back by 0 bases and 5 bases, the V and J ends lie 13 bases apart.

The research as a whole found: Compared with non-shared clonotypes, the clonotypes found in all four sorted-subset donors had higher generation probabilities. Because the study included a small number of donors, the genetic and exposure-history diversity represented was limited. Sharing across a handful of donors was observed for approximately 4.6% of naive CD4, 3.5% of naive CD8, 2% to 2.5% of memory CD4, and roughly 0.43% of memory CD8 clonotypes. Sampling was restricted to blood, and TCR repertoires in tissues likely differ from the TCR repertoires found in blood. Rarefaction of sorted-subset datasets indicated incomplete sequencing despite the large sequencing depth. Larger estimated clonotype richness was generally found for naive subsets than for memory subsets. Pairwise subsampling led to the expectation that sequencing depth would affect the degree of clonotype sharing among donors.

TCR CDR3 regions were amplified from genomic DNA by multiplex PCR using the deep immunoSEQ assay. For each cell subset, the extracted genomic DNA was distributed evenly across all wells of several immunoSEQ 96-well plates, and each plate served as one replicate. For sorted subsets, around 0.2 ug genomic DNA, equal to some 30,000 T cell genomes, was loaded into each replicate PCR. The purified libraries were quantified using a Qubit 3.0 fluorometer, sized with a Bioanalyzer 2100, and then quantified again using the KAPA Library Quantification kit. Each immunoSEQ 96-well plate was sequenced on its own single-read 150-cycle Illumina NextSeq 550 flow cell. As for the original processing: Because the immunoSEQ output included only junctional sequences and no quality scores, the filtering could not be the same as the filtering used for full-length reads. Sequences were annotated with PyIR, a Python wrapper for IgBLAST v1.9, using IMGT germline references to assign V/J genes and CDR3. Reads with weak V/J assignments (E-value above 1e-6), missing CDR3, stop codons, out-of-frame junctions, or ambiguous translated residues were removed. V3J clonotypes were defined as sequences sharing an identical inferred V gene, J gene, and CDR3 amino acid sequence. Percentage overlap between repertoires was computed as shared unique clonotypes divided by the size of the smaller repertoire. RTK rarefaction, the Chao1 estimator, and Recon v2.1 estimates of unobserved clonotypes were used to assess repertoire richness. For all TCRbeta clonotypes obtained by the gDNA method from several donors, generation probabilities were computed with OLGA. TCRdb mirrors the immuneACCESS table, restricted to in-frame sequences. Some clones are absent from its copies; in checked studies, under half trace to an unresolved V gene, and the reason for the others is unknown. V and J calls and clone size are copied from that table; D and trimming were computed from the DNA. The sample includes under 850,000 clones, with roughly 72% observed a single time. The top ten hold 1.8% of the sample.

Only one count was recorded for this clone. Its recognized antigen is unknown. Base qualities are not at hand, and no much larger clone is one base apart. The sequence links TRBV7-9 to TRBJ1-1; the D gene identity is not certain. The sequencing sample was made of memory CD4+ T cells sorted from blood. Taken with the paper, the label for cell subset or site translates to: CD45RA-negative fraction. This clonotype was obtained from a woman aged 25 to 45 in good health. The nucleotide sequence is TGTGCCAGCAGCTTAGCGCCGGAAGGAGGTACTGAAGCTTTCTTT. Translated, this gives CASSLAPEGGTEAFF.